This T cell receptor beta chain was recorded in a study of brain T cells in children with intractable seizures. The CDR3 is made up of 12 amino acids. In germline, CDR1 is SGHVS, CDR2 FQNEAQ. With 1 base removed from V and 3 bases from J, the gap between germline ends came to 4 bases. Here immunoSEQ multiplex PCR was the method, and the copy in TCRdb shows in-frame clones only, minus some. The sample contains approximately 23,000 clones, approximately 94% of which appear only once. The source is a boy younger than 18 with focal cortical dysplasia and intractable seizures. The starting material was peripheral blood, obtained at surgery. The J gene is TRBJ2-7, the V gene TRBV7-8; D not resolved. CDR3 sequence reads: CASSLVSYEQYF. The CDR3 bases are TGTGCCAGCAGCTTAGTCAGCTACGAGCAGTACTTC.